One sample yielded the 13 T cell receptor beta chains listed below, sequenced in a study of blood T cells in healthy people across ages. PCR was performed a second time for about 7 to 11 cycles using a sample-barcoded 5' primer and a J-beta primer mix. MiXCR was run by TCRdb on the 5' RACE reads, yielding one entry per CDR3 protein. Here the sample spans about a million distinct CDR3 sequences, more than 30% being singletons. Sequenced input: blood. The receptors derive from a man between 18 and 29 years old in good health.

CDR3 sequence (DNA): TGCAGCGTTGGAGGGACAGGGGACCACAATGAGCAGTTCTTC. Translating it yields CSVGGTGDHNEQFF. The chain combines TRBV29-1 with TRBJ2-1; 10 nucleotides line up with TRBD1. Germline V gives CDR1 SQVTM, CDR2 ANQGSEA. V lost 4 bases, J lost 5 bases, and 5 bases stayed unmatched. The CDR3 covers 14 residues.

The rearrangement joins TRBV9 to TRBJ2-6; TRBD1 matches at 9 bases. The V and J ends lost 4 bases and 0 bases, in that order; junction bases with no gene match: 8. CDR3 length equals 18 residues. CDR1 SGDLS and CDR2 YYNGEE come from the germline V gene. The DNA for the CDR3 is TGTGCCAGCAGCCCGGAGGGGGACAGGGTCTCTGGGGCCAACGTCCTGACTTTC. Protein sequence: CASSPEGDRVSGANVLTF.

The rearrangement joins TRBV5-1 to TRBJ2-3; the match to TRBD2 covers 9 bases. V was clipped by 1 base and J by 2 bases; unmatched bases: 5. Germline V gives CDR1 SGHRS, CDR2 YFSETQ. The CDR3 contains 16 residues. CDR3 nucleotide sequence: TGCGCCAGCAGCTTGAATCTAGCGGGGTCCACAGATACGCAGTATTTT. Its protein is CASSLNLAGSTDTQYF.

The table lists this clonotype with a few counts. J is TRBJ2-5 and V is TRBV29-1; D is possibly TRBD1 or TRBD2 (5 bases each). The germline V gene has CDR1 SQVTM and CDR2 ANQGSEA. This CDR3 spans 14 amino acids. The DNA for the CDR3 is TGCACCACCCCGGGACCCCGTCCAAACAATGAGCAGTACTTC. This translates into CTTPGPRPNNEQYF.

The chain carries TRBV12-3 or TRBV12-4 and TRBJ1-6; unclear D gene. The CDR3 has 14 residues. Trimming removed 5 bases from V and 7 bases from J, with 12 bases in between. The CDR3 sequence is CASSQRWENSPLHF. The DNA of the CDR3 is TGTGCCAGCAGTCAACGGTGGGAGAATTCACCCCTCCACTTT.

This clonotype was seen only a few times. The chain links TRBV7-2 to TRBJ2-5; the D is unclear. The V gene lost 1 base and the J gene lost 4 bases, with 16 bases spanning the gap. Per the germline V gene, CDR1 is SGHTA and CDR2 is FQGNSA. The CDR3 totals 16 residues. The chain's CDR3 is CASSLGRSSGGETQYF. The CDR3 region has the DNA TGTGCCAGCAGCTTAGGACGGTCCTCCGGCGGAGAGACCCAGTACTTC. The variable domain in full, with the rest retrieved from reference TRBV7-2 and TRBJ2-5, is GAGVSQSPSNKVTEKGKDVELRCDPISGHTALYWYRQSLGQGLEFLIYFQGNSAPDKSGLPSDRFSAERTGGSVSTLTIQRTQQEDSAVYLCASSLGRSSGGETQYFGPGTRLLVL.

The sample holds a few counts of this clonotype. J is TRBJ2-1 and V is TRBV13; 7 nucleotides line up with TRBD1. The CDR3 contains 13 residues. The V segment lost 5 bases and the J segment 6 bases; nucleotides outside the gene matches: 4. Germline CDR1 and CDR2: PRHDT and FYEKMQ (reference sequence). The CDR3, as DNA: TGTGCCAGCAGCCGGGACAGTTCCAATGAGCAGTTCTTC. Translation: CASSRDSSNEQFF.

V and J are TRBV2 and TRBJ2-1; no firm D call. Per germline, CDR1 SNHLY and CDR2 FYNNEI. This CDR3 spans 11 amino acids. The V gene lost 8 bases and the J gene lost 8 bases, with 10 bases spanning the gap. For the CDR3, the DNA is TGTGCCAGCTTGGGTTACGATGAGCAGTTCTTC. Protein product: CASLGYDEQFF.

The V and J genes are TRBV20-1 and TRBJ2-5; 8 bases line up with TRBD2. The CDR3 has 15 amino acids. The junction had 9 bases not matched to a gene; V was cut back by 1 base and J by 5 bases. Germline V gene data show CDR1 as DFQATT and CDR2 as SNEGSKA (reference sequence). CDR3 in DNA: TGCAGTGCTAGAGGAGGTAGCGGGGTGTTGGAGACCCAGTACTTC. Residues: CSARGGSGVLETQYF.

The CDR3 sequence is CSARKAGRRDTQYF. The CDR3 DNA follows: TGCAGTGCTAGAAAGGCAGGCCGTCGAGATACGCAGTATTTT. The chain combines TRBV20-1 with TRBJ2-3; D call uncertain. The CDR3 loop spans 14 amino acids. V was trimmed by 2 bases and J by 5 bases, leaving 14 bases between them. Germline V gives CDR1 DFQATT, CDR2 SNEGSKA (reference sequence).

This clonotype was counted between two and nine times. V is TRBV25-1 and J is TRBJ2-3; TRBD1 matches at 8 bases. The CDR3 runs 14 residues. Germline assignment: CDR1 MGHDK and CDR2 SYGVNS. V lost 6 bases, J lost 1 base, and 3 bases stayed unmatched. This CDR3 reads CASRDRAGTDTQYF. The CDR3 DNA reads as TGTGCCAGCAGGGACAGGGCGGGCACAGATACGCAGTATTTT.

This clonotype turned up a few times. The chain combines TRBV14 with TRBJ1-6; D call uncertain. The CDR3 has 13 residues. Germline CDR1 reads SGHDN; CDR2 reads FVKESK. V was pared by 1 base and J by 9 bases, with 7 bases between. The CDR3 nucleotides read TGTGCCAGCAGCCAAGTTGGGTTTTCACCCCTCCACTTT. It encodes CASSQVGFSPLHF.

The DNA for the CDR3 is TGTGCCAGCACCCCGGTGTTGGGTAGATTCAATCAGCCCCAGCATTTT. The encoded protein is CASTPVLGRFNQPQHF. J is TRBJ1-5 and V is TRBV28; D call uncertain. Germline CDR1 reads MDHEN; CDR2 reads SYDVKM. Trimming stripped 7 bases from V and 3 bases from J, with 19 bases between. This CDR3 comprises 16 residues.